The next 10 T cell receptor beta chains were all read from a single sample in a study of blood T cell repertoires in COVID-19. Generated by immunoSEQ multiplex PCR, the TCRdb table keeps only in-frame clones and is missing some. The sample contains more than 150,000 clones, over 75% of which appear only once. Sequenced sample: PBMCs or T cells enriched from blood (not recorded which). The receptors shown here come from a woman aged 45-65 years who had recovered from COVID-19.

The chain uses TRBV24-1 and TRBJ1-2; 7 bases are a match to TRBD1. The germline V gene has CDR1 KGHDR and CDR2 SFDVKD. Trimming cost V 3 bases and J 7 bases; bases outside gene matches: 22. The CDR3 is made up of 19 amino acids. The CDR3 nucleotides read TGTGCCACCAGTGATCGTGGTTCCCTGGGAAGTACAGGGGCGGGTGGCTACACCTTC. It is translated as CATSDRGSLGSTGAGGYTF.

The chain combines TRBV30 with TRBJ1-4; D is undetermined. This CDR3 is 14 amino acids long. Germline-derived CDR1 and CDR2 are GTSNPN and SVGIG (reference sequence). V was shortened by 0 bases and J by 7 bases, with 12 bases between the two germline ends. CDR3 DNA: TGTGCCTGGAGTGTAACCGGGTTAGGTGAAAAACTGTTTTTT. Its protein product is CAWSVTGLGEKLFF.

The chain links TRBV5-1 to TRBJ1-4; 8 bases map to TRBD1. V lost 5 bases and J lost 5; bases outside the gene matches: 5. CDR1 and CDR2 (germline): SGHRS, YFSETQ. This CDR3 region has 14 residues. Here the CDR3 reads CASRPGGENEKLFF. The CDR3 nucleotides are TGCGCCAGCAGGCCAGGGGGCGAGAATGAAAAACTGTTTTTT.

V is TRBV29-1 and J is TRBJ2-3, with TRBD1 identical over 11 bases. Germline CDR1 reads SQVTM; CDR2 reads ANQGSEA. The CDR3 has 15 residues. V lost 4 bases to trimming and J lost 7 bases; unmatched junction nucleotides: 10. The CDR3 DNA is TGCAGCGTTGGCACCGGGACAGGGGGTCAGAATACGCAGTATTTT. It encodes CSVGTGTGGQNTQYF.

The chain couples TRBV24-1 to TRBJ2-5; 8 nucleotides agree with TRBD1. CDR1 and CDR2 from the germline V gene are KGHDR and SFDVKD. The CDR3 sequence is 15 residues long. V lost 4 bases and J lost 5; bases outside the gene matches: 8. The CDR3, as DNA: TGTGCCACCAGTGACCCGGACAGGGACTTTGAGACCCAGTACTTC. Amino acid sequence: CATSDPDRDFETQYF.

CDR3: CASSRGEGRQFF. The CDR3 DNA reads TGTGCCAGCAGCCGAGGGGAGGGCCGGCAGTTCTTC. The chain couples TRBV11-2 to TRBJ2-1; TRBD2 agrees at 7 bases. V lost 5 bases, J lost 12 bases, and 7 bases stayed unmatched. CDR1 is SGHAT and CDR2 is FQNNGV in the germline V gene. This CDR3 spans 12 amino acids.

The J gene is TRBJ2-7, the V gene TRBV27; 7 bases line up with TRBD1. Trimming cost V 4 bases and J 4 bases; bases outside gene matches: 7. The V gene's germline CDR1 is MNHEY and CDR2 SMNVEV (reference sequence). This CDR3 is built from 14 residues. The CDR3 reads CASSSWTGRYEQYF. The CDR3 nucleotides read TGTGCCAGCAGTTCCTGGACAGGACGATACGAGCAGTACTTC.

The chain has TRBV2 and TRBJ2-7, with 7 positions matching TRBD1. V dropped 1 base and J dropped 0; count of bases not matched to a gene: 6. CDR1 is SNHLY and CDR2 is FYNNEI in the germline V gene. CDR3 length equals 16 residues. CDR3 protein: CASSEGTGTVSYEQYF. CDR3 in DNA: TGTGCCAGCAGTGAAGGCACCGGGACAGTCTCCTACGAGCAGTACTTC.

The gene calls are TRBV28 and TRBJ1-6; the D gene is possibly TRBD1 (5 bases). V dropped 7 bases and J dropped 13 bases, with 20 bases sitting between them. The CDR3 runs 14 residues. Germline V gives CDR1 MDHEN, CDR2 SYDVKM. CDR3 residues: CASIKTGTSSPLHF. The CDR3 DNA sequence: TGTGCCAGCATCAAAACAGGAACAAGTTCCCCCCTCCACTTT.

The CDR3 protein is CASSLSSLGGDTEAFF. In DNA form, the CDR3 reads TGTGCCAGCAGTTTATCGTCCCTTGGCGGCGACACTGAAGCTTTCTTT. The chain joins TRBV28 to TRBJ1-1; no definite D call. The germline CDR1 and CDR2 sequences are MDHEN and SYDVKM. V was clipped by 1 base and J by 3 bases, with 15 bases between them. The CDR3 runs 16 residues.